Below are 26 T cell receptor beta chains sequenced from a single sample in a study of shared clonotypes between healthy human individuals. Naive CD8 cells, CD45RO-negative and positively selected for CCR7, excluded terminally differentiated effector memory CD45RA+ cells. Clones were read by immunoSEQ multiplex PCR, and TCRdb kept only the in-frame ones, dropping some. Of about 2.1 million clones in the sample, just under 95% were seen once. Sequencing input: naive CD8+ T cells from PBMCs. The receptors were gathered from a man aged 18-30 years in good health. Some clones in this sample may be carry-over from other donors' samples.

In DNA, the CDR3 is TGTGCCAGCAGCGTAGGGGGCGGGAAGCCCTACGAGCAGTACTTC. It codes for CASSVGGGKPYEQYF. J is TRBJ2-7 and V is TRBV9; tentatively, D is TRBD2 (6 bases). Trimming shortened V by 0 bases and J by 2 bases, and 12 bases separated the two germline ends. CDR1 and CDR2 (germline): SGDLS, YYNGEE. The CDR3 has 15 residues.

The genes are TRBV11-2 and TRBJ2-5; 8 bases line up with TRBD1. In germline, CDR1 is SGHAT, CDR2 FQNNGV. With V trimmed by 4 bases and J by 3 bases, 10 bases remained unmatched. The CDR3 runs to 16 residues. The CDR3 sequence: CASSWGLTGEEETQYF. The CDR3, as DNA: TGTGCCAGCAGCTGGGGGCTGACAGGGGAGGAAGAGACCCAGTACTTC.

This clone appeared once. J is TRBJ2-5 and V is TRBV28; D not certain. Trimming took 5 bases from V and 3 from J, leaving 10 bases between them. The CDR3 sequence is 13 residues long. CDR1 and CDR2 (germline): MDHEN, SYDVKM. CDR3 sequence reads: CASSLAKKETQYF. The CDR3 nucleotides read TGTGCCAGCAGTCTGGCCAAAAAAGAGACCCAGTACTTC.

The chain uses TRBV13 and TRBJ2-3; D unclear. The CDR3 spans 19 residues. Germline V gives CDR1 PRHDT, CDR2 FYEKMQ (reference sequence). Trimming cost V 3 bases and J 1 base, with 23 bases left between them. CDR3 protein: CASSFSEFPPISGTDTQYF. The CDR3 DNA reads as TGTGCCAGCAGCTTTTCGGAATTCCCCCCTATCTCCGGCACAGATACGCAGTATTTT.

V is TRBV7-9 and J is TRBJ2-5, with a weak D call TRBD2 (5 bases). The germline V gene has CDR1 SEHNR and CDR2 FQNEAQ (reference sequence). CDR3 size: 10 residues. The V end was cut by 5 bases, the J end by 10 bases, with 8 bases between. For the CDR3, the DNA is TGTGCCAGCAGCCGGGGTGACCAGTACTTC. Its protein product is CASSRGDQYF.

This rearrangement joins TRBV15 to TRBJ2-3, with D tentatively TRBD2 (7 bases). Trimming removed 8 bases at V and 0 bases at J, with 12 bases between. The CDR3 contains 14 residues. The germline gives CDR1 LNHNV, CDR2 YYDKDF (reference sequence). The CDR3 nucleotides are TGTGCCACCCAAGGGGGGGCTAGCACAGATACGCAGTATTTT. It yields the protein CATQGGASTDTQYF.

V usage is TRBV15 and J usage is TRBJ2-5; TRBD2 aligns across 8 bases. CDR3 length: 14 residues. Germline V gene data show CDR1 as LNHNV and CDR2 as YYDKDF (reference sequence). The trim removed 0 bases at V and 4 bases at J, leaving 1 base unmatched. The CDR3 region has the DNA TGTGCCACCAGCAGAGATGGGACTAGAGAGACCCAGTACTTC. Amino acids: CATSRDGTRETQYF.

This chain joins TRBV10-3 and TRBJ2-7; possible D gene TRBD1, 6 bases. Germline CDR1 and CDR2: ENHRY and SYGVKD. Trimming cost V 8 bases and J 1 base, with 15 bases left between them. The CDR3 totals 14 residues. CDR3 nucleotide sequence: TGTGCCATCGGGGGCCCCGGGACATCCTACGAGCAGTACTTC. Its translation: CAIGGPGTSYEQYF.

The chain is built from TRBV25-1 and TRBJ2-2; D perhaps matches TRBD1 (6 bases). With 2 bases removed from V and 4 bases from J, the gap between germline ends came to 17 bases. The CDR3 has 17 residues. Per the germline V gene, CDR1 is MGHDK and CDR2 is SYGVNS. The CDR3 region has the DNA TGTGCCAGCAGTGAACCCGCAGGGGCAGGTATCACCGGGGAGCTGTTTTTT. Its translation is CASSEPAGAGITGELFF.

The gene calls are TRBV19 and TRBJ2-7; no clear D. V was trimmed by 1 base and J by 12 bases, leaving 10 bases between them. Germline V gene lookup returns CDR1 LNHDA and CDR2 SQIVND (reference sequence). The CDR3 runs 11 residues. The CDR3 protein is CASSIGTRAYF. CDR3 in DNA: TGTGCCAGTAGTATAGGCACCCGTGCGTACTTC.

The V call is TRBV4-2, the J call TRBJ2-7; no clear D gene. Deletions cut 0 bases from V and 6 bases from J, with 12 bases between. This CDR3 contains 14 residues. Per germline, CDR1 LGHNA and CDR2 YNFKEQ. CDR3 sequence reads: CASSQDGGPTEQYF. The CDR3 DNA sequence: TGTGCCAGCAGCCAAGACGGCGGACCCACCGAGCAGTACTTC.

This clone came up once. Other nucleotide sequences from this sample produce the same CDR3. The chain uses TRBV5-4 and TRBJ2-7; D ambiguous. V was pared by 0 bases and J by 6 bases, with 4 bases between. The germline V gene encodes CDR1 SGHNT and CDR2 YYREEE (reference sequence). The CDR3 contains 11 residues. This chain's CDR3 is CASSLGAEQYF. As DNA, the CDR3 is TGTGCCAGCAGCTTGGGGGCCGAGCAGTACTTC. The variable domain in full, completed from reference TRBV5-4 and TRBJ2-7, reads ETGVTQSPTHLIKTRGQQVTLRCSSQSGHNTVSWYQQALGQGPQFIFQYYREEENGRGNFPPRFSGLQFPNYSSELNVNALELDDSALYLCASSLGAEQYFGPGTRLTVT.

The chain carries TRBV28 and TRBJ1-5; unclear D gene. Germline CDR1 is MDHEN and CDR2 is SYDVKM. Trimming took 7 bases from V and 6 from J, leaving 16 bases between them. There are 14 residues in the CDR3. Written as DNA, the CDR3 is TGTGCCAGCAATAAGGCTGGTTGGGGTCAGCCCCAGCATTTT. Translated: CASNKAGWGQPQHF.

J is TRBJ1-5 and V is TRBV19; perhaps TRBD1 as D (6 bases). The V gene lost 6 bases and the J gene lost 0 bases, with 12 bases spanning the gap. Germline V CDR1 and CDR2: LNHDA, SQIVND (reference sequence). The CDR3 consists of 15 residues. This CDR3 reads CASSPQGYSNQPQHF. The DNA of the CDR3 is TGTGCCAGTAGCCCACAGGGTTATAGCAATCAGCCCCAGCATTTT.

This chain joins TRBV9 and TRBJ1-4; D is unresolved. The CDR3 is 12 residues long. The ends were cut back, 4 bases at V and 7 bases at J, with 8 bases in the middle. Germline loops: CDR1 SGDLS, CDR2 YYNGEE. This CDR3 is CASSPEGEKLFF. DNA of the CDR3: TGTGCCAGCAGCCCCGAGGGTGAAAAACTGTTTTTT.

This chain links TRBV16 with TRBJ2-7; D remains ambiguous. CDR3 length: 15 amino acids. Germline CDR1 KGHSY, CDR2 FQNENV. Deletions cut 1 base from V and 3 bases from J, with 13 bases between. CDR3 sequence (DNA): TGTGCCAGCAGCCAATTTATAGAGCGCTACTACGAGCAGTACTTC. Amino acid sequence: CASSQFIERYYEQYF.

The CDR3 loop reads CASSPGGQGAYEQYF. The CDR3 DNA follows: TGTGCCAGCAGTCCCGGGGGGCAGGGAGCGTACGAGCAGTACTTC. The chain joins TRBV27 to TRBJ2-7; tentatively, D is TRBD2 (7 bases). CDR1 is MNHEY and CDR2 is SMNVEV in the germline V gene (reference sequence). Trimming took off 5 bases at V and 4 bases at J, with 18 bases between the two ends. This CDR3 is 15 amino acids long.

The chain joins TRBV4-1 to TRBJ2-7; 11 bases match TRBD2. The trim removed 1 base at V and 2 bases at J, leaving 7 bases unmatched. CDR1 is MGHRA, CDR2 YSYEKL, per germline. The length of the CDR3 is 17 residues. The CDR3: CASSQGVTSGSTYEQYF. The CDR3 DNA follows: TGCGCCAGCAGCCAAGGGGTTACTAGCGGGAGTACCTACGAGCAGTACTTC.

V is TRBV2 and J is TRBJ1-4, with D possibly matching TRBD1 (5 bases). Trimming took 3 bases from V and 4 from J, leaving 15 bases between them. This CDR3 spans 16 amino acids. Germline CDR1 is SNHLY and CDR2 is FYNNEI. The chain's CDR3 is CASSDMGPGVNEKLFF. DNA of the CDR3: TGTGCCAGCAGTGATATGGGGCCTGGGGTTAATGAAAAACTGTTTTTT.

This chain joins TRBV7-2 and TRBJ2-5; D is ambiguous. Germline values: CDR1 SGHTA, CDR2 FQGNSA. V shed 5 bases and J shed 2 bases, with 0 bases lying between them. The CDR3 loop spans 10 amino acids. The CDR3 DNA is TGTGCCAGCAGCCAAGAGACCCAGTACTTC. Translating gives CASSQETQYF.

This chain links TRBV10-3 with TRBJ2-5, with D perhaps TRBD1 or TRBD2 (5 bases each). Germline CDR1 ENHRY, CDR2 SYGVKD. V was cut by 6 bases and J by 0 bases, with 8 bases left in between. The CDR3 extends over 13 amino acids. CDR3 bases: TGTGCCATCAGGGGACCAAACCAAGAGACCCAGTACTTC. Its translation is CAIRGPNQETQYF.

J is TRBJ2-5 and V is TRBV11-2; 9 bases are a match to TRBD2. The CDR3 has 15 residues. The junction had 5 bases not matched to a gene; V was cut back by 1 base and J by 5 bases. The germline CDR1 and CDR2 sequences are SGHAT and FQNNGV. The CDR3 reads CASSLGASGIETQYF. The CDR3 region has the DNA TGTGCCAGCAGCTTAGGTGCTAGCGGGATCGAGACCCAGTACTTC.

This rearrangement joins TRBV7-3 to TRBJ1-1; D perhaps matches TRBD1 (6 bases). The CDR3 is made up of 14 amino acids. V lost 1 base to trimming and J lost 11 bases, with 17 bases between them. Germline lookup yields CDR1 SGHTA and CDR2 FQGTGA. CDR3 sequence: CASSLSHRAFCAFF. CDR3 DNA: TGTGCCAGCAGCTTAAGTCACAGGGCCTTTTGTGCTTTCTTT.

The chain carries TRBV10-3 and TRBJ2-2; no reliable D call. Germline V gene data show CDR1 as ENHRY and CDR2 as SYGVKD. Deletions cut 6 bases from V and 3 bases from J, with 8 bases between. This CDR3 region has 13 residues. The CDR3 here is CAIRDEDTGELFF. CDR3 bases: TGTGCCATCAGGGACGAAGACACCGGGGAGCTGTTTTTT.

The gene calls are TRBV27 and TRBJ2-7; D uncertain. This CDR3 has 16 residues. Looked up from germline, CDR1 is MNHEY and CDR2 is SMNVEV (reference sequence). Deletions cut 1 base from V and 1 base from J, with 14 bases between. In DNA form, the CDR3 reads TGTGCCAGCAGTTTATTGTCCGGAAAACTGTCCTACGAGCAGTACTTC. This encodes CASSLLSGKLSYEQYF.

This chain connects TRBV10-3 to TRBJ2-7; D not certain. The CDR3 contains 14 residues. Germline V gives CDR1 ENHRY, CDR2 SYGVKD. Trimming shortened V by 4 bases and J by 0 bases, and 10 bases separated the two germline ends. The CDR3 region is CAISGLKSSYEQYF. The CDR3 DNA follows: TGTGCCATCAGTGGCTTGAAAAGCTCCTACGAGCAGTACTTC.